This TCR beta chain was observed in a study of blood T cell repertoires in COVID-19. The CDR3 runs 16 residues. The V and J ends lost 5 bases and 1 base respectively, with 18 bases between them. Germline-derived CDR1 and CDR2 are MNHEY and SMNVEV (reference sequence). TCRdb's copy holds only in-frame clones and misses some; the assay was immunoSEQ multiplex PCR. Here the sample spans 200,000 to 250,000 clones, around three quarters being singletons. This clonotype was sampled from a woman in her 70s with acute or convalescent COVID-19. The sequencing input was peripheral blood. The chain joins TRBV27 to TRBJ2-7, with D perhaps matching TRBD1 (5 bases). CDR3 loop: CASSLSRQGWSYEQYF. In DNA form, the CDR3 reads TGTGCCAGCAGTCTCTCCCGCCAGGGATGGTCCTACGAGCAGTACTTC.